The 15 T cell receptor beta chains in this list originate from one sample, sequenced in a study of T cell repertoires in cytomegalovirus infection. TCRdb itself ran the reads through MiXCR, one entry per CDR3 protein. The sample includes some 230,000 distinct CDR3 sequences, 22% of them seen just once. Input material: CD8+ T cells from PBMCs. Receptors were obtained from a human donor in good health (CMV status not recorded). Some clones in this sample may be carry-over from other donors' samples.

This clonotype was picked up a small number of times. The gene calls are TRBV18 and TRBJ1-2; D gene ambiguous. CDR3 size: 13 residues. The V end lost 2 bases, the J end lost 4 bases, and 8 bases lay between the germline ends. Germline V lookup: CDR1 KGHSH, CDR2 LQKENI. CDR3 sequence (DNA): TGTGCCAGCTCACCAAACGATTCCTATGGCTACACCTTC. Residues: CASSPNDSYGYTF. The entire variable domain, with the rest obtained from reference TRBV18 and TRBJ1-2, is as follows: NAGVMQNPRHLVRRRGQEARLRCSPMKGHSHVYWYRQLPEEGLKFMVYLQKENIIDESGMPKERFSAEFPKEGPSILRIQQVVRGDSAAYFCASSPNDSYGYTFGSGTRLTVV.

There are a few counts of this clonotype. The chain employs TRBV12-3 or TRBV12-4 and TRBJ2-5; 11 bases are a match to TRBD2. V was clipped by 6 bases and J by 4 bases; unmatched bases: 10. The CDR3 sequence is 16 residues long. CDR3 protein: CASSRIAGGLGETQYF. For the CDR3, the DNA is TGTGCCAGCAGCCGGATAGCGGGGGGGCTGGGAGAGACCCAGTACTTC.

This clonotype was seen ten or more times. The chain joins TRBV7-2 to TRBJ2-1; the match to TRBD1 covers 7 bases. The trim removed 3 bases at V and 6 bases at J, leaving 2 bases unmatched. The germline CDR1 and CDR2 sequences are SGHTA and FQGNSA. This CDR3 contains 13 residues. CDR3 DNA: TGTGCCAGCAGCTTGACAGGGTCCAATGAGCAGTTCTTC. This codes for CASSLTGSNEQFF.

This clonotype came up many times. The chain joins TRBV12-3 or TRBV12-4 to TRBJ1-1; TRBD1 matches at 11 bases. This CDR3 is 14 amino acids long. J lost 4 bases, V lost 6 bases, and 4 bases had no gene match. The CDR3 sequence is CASSPGTGGTEAFF. The CDR3 DNA sequence: TGTGCCAGCAGCCCGGGGACAGGGGGCACTGAAGCTTTCTTT.

There are many counts of this clonotype. The chain combines TRBV28 with TRBJ2-4; the D call may be TRBD1 or TRBD2 (5 bases each). Germline V gene data show CDR1 as MDHEN and CDR2 as SYDVKM. The ends were cut back, 4 bases at V and 13 bases at J, with 29 bases in the middle. The CDR3 spans 17 residues. CDR3 amino acids: CASSSTTGTSPRVRQYF. The CDR3 DNA sequence: TGTGCCAGCAGTTCCACAACCGGGACGAGCCCCAGGGTACGGCAGTACTTC.

This clonotype was observed a handful of times. The chain recombines TRBV28 with TRBJ2-5; a weak D match, TRBD1 (6 bases). This CDR3 contains 16 residues. Germline V lookup: CDR1 MDHEN, CDR2 SYDVKM. The V and J ends lost 2 bases and 2 bases respectively, with 15 bases between them. The chain's CDR3 is CASSLNLRDNQETQYF. The CDR3 nucleotides are TGTGCCAGCAGTTTAAACCTGAGGGACAATCAAGAGACCCAGTACTTC.

The rearrangement uses TRBV19 and TRBJ2-1, with D possibly matching TRBD2 (5 bases). The germline V gene has CDR1 LNHDA and CDR2 SQIVND (reference sequence). V lost 3 bases to trimming and J lost 3 bases, with 12 bases between them. The CDR3 consists of 15 residues. DNA for the CDR3: TGTGCCAGTAGTATCGGTCTGGGAGTCTACAATGAGCAGTTCTTC. It codes for CASSIGLGVYNEQFF.

The rearrangement links TRBV5-6 to TRBJ2-3; 10 bases match TRBD2. The CDR3 covers 16 residues. The trim removed 4 bases at V and 6 bases at J, leaving 11 bases unmatched. Per the germline V gene, CDR1 is SGHDT and CDR2 is YYEEEE. Written as DNA, the CDR3 is TGTGCCAGCAGCCGCCCAACTAGCGGGGTTACTGATACGCAGTATTTT. This codes for CASSRPTSGVTDTQYF.

This clonotype has a handful of counts. V is TRBV4-1 and J is TRBJ2-1, with TRBD2 matching 9 bases. The V gene end was trimmed by 3 bases and the J gene end by 5 bases; junction bases not matched to a gene: 8. In germline, CDR1 is MGHRA, CDR2 YSYEKL. CDR3 size: 16 residues. For the CDR3, the DNA is TGCGCCAGCAGCCAGTTGACTAGCGGAAAACACAATGAGCAGTTCTTC. Translated, it gives CASSQLTSGKHNEQFF.

The rearrangement joins TRBV20-1 to TRBJ2-5; D not certain. Germline V gene sequence: CDR1 DFQATT, CDR2 SNEGSKA (reference sequence). This CDR3 region has 15 residues. Trimming stripped 1 base from V and 5 bases from J, with 17 bases between. The CDR3 nucleotides read TGCAGTGCTAGAGCCAAGTACGATTCCAGTGAGACCCAGTACTTC. Protein sequence: CSARAKYDSSETQYF.

The CDR3 bases are TGTGCCAGCAGGGGGACAGTGCATGGCTACACCTTC. This sequence encodes CASRGTVHGYTF. This chain joins TRBV2 and TRBJ1-2; TRBD1 aligns across 7 bases. V gave up 6 bases and J gave up 6 bases; unmatched junction bases: 4. CDR1 is SNHLY, CDR2 FYNNEI, per germline. The CDR3 runs 12 residues.

The chain uses TRBV12-5 and TRBJ1-6; a weak D match, TRBD1 (6 bases). CDR3 size: 16 residues. Trimming took off 4 bases at V and 4 bases at J, with 14 bases between the two ends. Germline lookup yields CDR1 LGHNT and CDR2 FRNRAP. DNA of the CDR3: TGTGCTAGTGGTTCCCGGCGGACAGTTTATAATTCACCCCTCCACTTT. Amino acid sequence: CASGSRRTVYNSPLHF.

This clonotype was counted only a few times. The rearrangement links TRBV25-1 to TRBJ2-2; D remains unclear. This CDR3 has 13 amino acids. CDR1 and CDR2 (germline): MGHDK, SYGVNS. V lost 0 bases and J lost 2, with 1 base in between. The CDR3 reads CASSEYNTGELFF. Here the CDR3 DNA reads TGTGCCAGCAGTGAATACAACACCGGGGAGCTGTTTTTT.

V and J are TRBV12-3 or TRBV12-4 and TRBJ2-5; D gene uncertain. Trimming removed 7 bases from V and 5 bases from J, with 32 bases in between. CDR3 length equals 19 residues. The CDR3 reads CASNSKETPATSLGETQYF. The CDR3 nucleotides are TGTGCCAGCAACTCCAAAGAGACTCCCGCCACCTCTTTAGGCGAGACCCAGTACTTC.

The table lists this clonotype with many counts. The chain has TRBV28 and TRBJ2-6; TRBD1 might be the D (7 bases). Germline-derived CDR1 and CDR2 are MDHEN and SYDVKM. With 4 bases removed from V and 2 bases from J, the gap between germline ends came to 18 bases. CDR3 length equals 18 residues. The CDR3 protein is CASSSHRQGLAGANVLTF. The CDR3 DNA reads TGTGCCAGCAGTTCTCATCGACAGGGACTCGCTGGGGCCAACGTCCTGACTTTC.